One sample yielded the 11 T cell receptor delta chains listed below, sequenced in a study of gamma-delta chains in newborns, infants, children (dated by TCRdb to between 2018 and 2021). TCRdb records Illumina MiSeq as the sequencer. Public reads were reanalyzed in TCRdb with CATT, and rows carrying the same DNA were merged afterwards. The sample data list about 2,000 delta-chain clones, and 1.5% of these were observed just once. About 37% of the sample comes from the top ten. Specimen: blood. These receptors originate from a child who was a newborn, infant or young child, either healthy, febrile or measles-vaccinated (not recorded which).

This clone has just a few counts. TCRdb's listed protein matches a much larger clone and diverges from this DNA's translation at residue 14, likely through a read error; the protein shown comes from the DNA. The rearrangement links TRDV2 to TRDJ1, with a weak D call TRDD3 (5 bases). The germline CDR1 and CDR2 sequences are GEAIGNYY and EKD. This CDR3 contains 15 residues. The CDR3 region has the DNA TGTGCCTGTGACACCGGGGTGGGGTACACCGATAAACTCACCTTT. It encodes CACDTGVGYTDKLTF.

As to this clone: A far larger clone is one nucleotide away, so this likely arose from a read error. V is TRDV1 and J is TRDJ2, with 10 bases identical to TRDD3. CDR3 length: 20 residues. CDR1 and CDR2 (germline): TSWWSYY, QGS. Trimming cost V 1 base and J 6 bases; bases outside gene matches: 17. The CDR3 protein is CALGEHGTAYWGIAPAQLFF. As DNA, the CDR3 is TGTGCTCTTGGGGAACACGGGACGGCGTACTGGGGGATTGCGCCAGCACAACTCTTCTTT.

Within the sample, this clone is medium-sized (0.01 to 0.1%). The chain employs TRDV3 and TRDJ1, with 8 nucleotides matching TRDD3. There are 15 residues in the CDR3. V lost 4 bases and J lost 1; bases outside the gene matches: 11. Germline CDR1 and CDR2: TVYSNPD and GDNSRS (reference sequence). The CDR3 coding sequence is TGTGCCTCTGATCTGTGGGGGATCGTCACCGATAAACTCATCTTT. Residues: CASDLWGIVTDKLIF.

In regard to this clone: TCRdb shows a much larger clone's protein in place of this DNA's translation, and the two differ at residue 18, likely through a read error; the protein shown is translated from the DNA. The V call is TRDV1, the J call TRDJ1, with 9 bases that match TRDD2. With 4 bases clipped from V and 10 bases from J, the junction kept 31 bases outside the gene matches. Germline CDR1 TSWWSYY, CDR2 QGS. This CDR3 region has 21 residues. Here the CDR3 DNA reads TGTGCTCTTGGGGTTCCAAGGGGGGTTCCTTCCTACGACGACTGGGGAGGCAGACTCATCTTT. Protein: CALGVPRGVPSYDDWGGRLIF.

In its sample, this clone was seen a few times. This DNA translates differently at residue 11 from the TCRdb protein, which is that of a much larger clone; a read error is likely, and the protein shown is the DNA's own translation. This sequence joins TRDV3 and TRDJ1; TRDD3 matches at 7 bases. Germline values: CDR1 TVYSNPD, CDR2 GDNSRS (reference sequence). The CDR3 runs 21 residues. Trimming removed 5 bases from V and 2 bases from J; junction bases left unmatched: 32. CDR3 in DNA: TGTGCCACCTTTTGGGCAACTGGGGACGGAGCCCATTGGGACTTAACCGATAAACTCATCTTT. Residues: CATFWATGDGAHWDLTDKLIF.

Remarks on this clone: With only one base between it and a far larger clone, this is likely a read error. The identical CDR3 is also encoded by other nucleotide sequences in the sample. This chain joins TRDV1 and TRDJ1; the match to TRDD3 covers 10 bases. CDR1 is TSWWSYY and CDR2 is QGS in the germline V gene. The CDR3 extends over 21 amino acids. V lost 2 bases, J lost 5 bases, and 23 bases stayed unmatched. CDR3 in DNA: TGTGCTCTTGGGGAAGTCCCTTTTTACTGGGGGATTTCGCGATCCACTGATAAACTCATCTTT. Amino acids: CALGEVPFYWGISRSTDKLIF.

This clone showed up just a few times. The TCRdb protein comes from a much larger clone and disagrees with this DNA's translation at residue 13, likely due to a read error; the protein given here is derived from the DNA. The chain couples TRDV1 to TRDJ1; 7 nucleotides agree with TRDD3. V gave up 2 bases and J gave up 3 bases; unmatched junction bases: 15. Per the germline V gene, CDR1 is TSWWSYY and CDR2 is QGS. The CDR3 is 18 amino acids. The CDR3 spells CALGERVGLGPYADKLIF. Written as DNA, the CDR3 is TGTGCTCTTGGGGAAAGGGTGGGACTGGGGCCATACGCCGATAAACTCATCTTT.

The chain combines TRDV3 with TRDJ1; 9 bases match TRDD3. Germline V gene data show CDR1 as TVYSNPD and CDR2 as GDNSRS (reference sequence). This CDR3 spans 17 amino acids. V lost 4 bases to trimming and J lost 2 bases; unmatched junction nucleotides: 17. The CDR3 region is CASPSLYWGTGTDKLIF. CDR3 coding DNA: TGTGCCTCTCCTTCCCTGTACTGGGGGACCGGAACCGATAAACTCATCTTT.

The chain couples TRDV3 to TRDJ1, with 11 bases lining up with TRDD3. CDR1 is TVYSNPD and CDR2 is GDNSRS in the germline V gene (reference sequence). V trimming: 0 bases; J trimming: 4 bases; junction bases outside the gene matches: 19. The CDR3 spans 19 residues. CDR3 sequence reads: CAFRGLRWGIRPGGDKLIF. The CDR3 nucleotides read TGTGCCTTTAGGGGACTCCGTTGGGGGATACGCCCGGGGGGCGATAAACTCATCTTT. The full variable domain, rest sourced from reference TRDV3 and TRDJ1, is CDKVTQSSPDQTVASGSEVVLLCTYDTVYSNPDLFWYRIRPDYSFQFVFYGDNSRSEGADFTQGRFSVKHILTQKAFHLVISPVRTEDSATYYCAFRGLRWGIRPGGDKLIFGKGTRVTVEP.

This clone is large in the sample. This sample includes further DNA sequences coding for the same CDR3. The genes are TRDV1 and TRDJ1, with TRDD3 identical over 9 bases. V shed 2 bases and J 1 base; nucleotides not matched to a gene: 11. Germline-derived CDR1 and CDR2 are TSWWSYY and QGS. This CDR3 spans 18 amino acids. CDR3 sequence reads: CALGEGSAYWGSTDKLIF. DNA of the CDR3: TGTGCTCTTGGGGAAGGGTCCGCTTACTGGGGGAGCACCGATAAACTCATCTTT.

This clone was seen only a few times. This sequence may be a read error, since a much larger clone differs from it by one base. The V gene is TRDV3, the J gene TRDJ1; no clear D gene. V dropped 4 bases and J dropped 5 bases, with 20 bases sitting between them. The CDR3 spans 14 residues. CDR1 TVYSNPD and CDR2 GDNSRS come from the germline V gene (reference sequence). CDR3 coding DNA: TGTGCCTCGCCAATAATCCATACTGTGGATAAACTCATCTTT. Its protein is CASPIIHTVDKLIF.